This T cell receptor (beta chain) was sequenced for a study of blood T cells in healthy people across ages. This clonotype came up a few times. A much bigger clone sits one base away, suggesting this may be a read error. Per the germline V gene, CDR1 is SGDLS and CDR2 is YYNGEE. V dropped 1 base and J dropped 11; count of bases not matched to a gene: 19. The CDR3 spans 18 residues. A second PCR of roughly 7 to 11 cycles used a sample-barcoded 5' primer and a J-beta primer mix. Every cDNA was tagged by a template-switch adaptor with 12 random nucleotides. TCRdb itself ran the 5' RACE reads through MiXCR, one entry per CDR3 protein. The table has about 800,000 distinct CDR3 sequences, roughly 64% seen once; the top ten hold about 20%.

This sequence joins TRBV9 and TRBJ2-5; 11 nucleotides match TRBD2. This clonotype was sampled from a man between 25 and 39 years old in good health. The sequencing sample was made of blood. CDR3 residues: CASSVYRTSGLRLDEQYF. In nucleotides, the CDR3 is TGTGCCAGCAGCGTATACCGGACTAGCGGGTTGAGGCTAGATGAGCAGTACTTC.